The text below deals with one TCR beta chain. These data come from a study of blood T cell repertoires in COVID-19. About the study: The United States, Italy and Spain provided the acute and convalescent COVID-19 samples. In each case, the material was cDNA or gDNA derived from T cells, B-cell-depleted T cells, or PBMCs.

Original processing methods: It was from reference gene primer amplification that nucleated cell counts were estimated. Using immunoSEQ multiplex PCR, the repertoire was profiled, and TCRdb retains in-frame clones only, with some absent. The D gene and trimming were derived from the DNA, and the V and J assignments and clone size from that table. Here the sample spans approximately 150,000 clones, about 80% being singletons. The CDR3 consists of 14 residues. Germline trimming cut 10 bases from V and 0 bases from J; bases unmatched to any gene: 8. Germline loops: CDR1 MNHEY, CDR2 SVGAGI. The sequence came from a man between 65 and 85 years old who had recovered from COVID-19. This chain connects TRBV6-5 to TRBJ2-7, with 8 bases aligning to TRBD2. Material for sequencing was peripheral blood. The CDR3 here is CATREGGISYEQYF. DNA for the CDR3: TGTGCCACTCGGGAGGGAGGGATCTCCTACGAGCAGTACTTC.